Below, 17 T cell receptor beta chains from the same sample are listed, as sequenced in a study of vaccination effects on CD4 cells after COVID-19. Before any sequencing was done, the ViraFEST assay used viral peptide pools to expand antigen-specific CD4+ T cells. CD4+ T cell isolation took place after more than eight days of culture. It was between March and December 2020 that the person had a SARS-CoV-2 infection confirmed by PCR. Method: immunoSEQ multiplex PCR; TCRdb's copy keeps in-frame clones and lacks some. The data hold 40,000 to 50,000 clones, with approximately 70% observed a single time. For these TCRs, the target antigens are not known. This sample comprised CD4+ T cells from PBMCs cultured with a peptide pool, obtained before COVID-19 vaccination. These receptors were collected from a human donor who had a prior SARS-CoV-2 infection.

V usage is TRBV7-9 and J usage is TRBJ2-7; 7 bases match TRBD2. Germline CDR1 SEHNR, CDR2 FQNEAQ (reference sequence). J was trimmed by 9 bases and V by 2 bases; bases with no gene match: 4. The CDR3 covers 12 residues. Written as DNA, the CDR3 is TGTGCCAGCAGCTTAAATAGGGAGGGGCAGTACTTC. Amino acids: CASSLNREGQYF.

This chain connects TRBV5-1 to TRBJ2-3; possibly TRBD1 for D (6 bases). Trimming removed 4 bases from V and 4 bases from J, with 10 bases in between. CDR1 is SGHRS, CDR2 YFSETQ, per germline. The CDR3 is 13 amino acids. The DNA for the CDR3 is TGCGCCAGCAGCGGTGACAGGCCAGATACGCAGTATTTT. It yields the protein CASSGDRPDTQYF. The whole variable domain, filled in from reference TRBV5-1 and TRBJ2-3, reads KAGVTQTPRYLIKTRGQQVTLSCSPISGHRSVSWYQQTPGQGLQFLFEYFSETQRNKGNFPGRFSGRQFSNSRSEMNVSTLELGDSALYLCASSGDRPDTQYFGPGTRLTVL.

This clone came up once. The chain is built from TRBV4-3 and TRBJ2-3; no reliable D call. Trimming removed 0 bases at V and 1 base at J, with 11 bases between. Germline CDR1 LGHNA, CDR2 YSLEER. The CDR3 extends over 16 amino acids. CDR3 amino acids: CASSQDPGVGTDTQYF. The CDR3 DNA sequence: TGCGCCAGCAGCCAAGATCCTGGAGTTGGCACAGATACGCAGTATTTT.

The J gene is TRBJ1-1, the V gene TRBV11-3; no clear D. The CDR3 consists of 12 residues. The germline V gene has CDR1 SGHNT and CDR2 YENEEA. V lost 3 bases to trimming and J lost 5 bases, with 7 bases between them. The CDR3 nucleotides are TGTGCCAGCAGCTTGTCCGGTACTGAAGCTTTCTTT. This sequence encodes CASSLSGTEAFF.

This chain's CDR3 is CASSLWGLAGEETQYF. The CDR3 DNA reads TGCGCCAGCAGCCTTTGGGGACTAGCGGGAGAGGAGACCCAGTACTTC. V is TRBV4-1 and J is TRBJ2-5; 14 nucleotides align to TRBD2. J was trimmed by 5 bases and V by 4 bases; bases with no gene match: 6. The CDR3 covers 16 residues. Germline V lookup: CDR1 MGHRA, CDR2 YSYEKL.

This chain uses TRBV3-1 (or the pseudogene TRBV3-2) with TRBJ1-2, with 9 bases identical to TRBD1. The ends lost 0 bases at V and 8 bases at J; junction bases unmatched: 4. In germline, CDR1 is LGHDT, CDR2 YNNKEL (reference sequence). The CDR3 is made up of 14 amino acids. CDR3 loop: CASSQDRTGGGYTF. CDR3 DNA: TGTGCCAGCAGCCAAGATAGAACAGGGGGCGGCTACACCTTC.

This clone was counted between two and nine times. This chain links TRBV11-2 with TRBJ2-1, with D uncertain. Trimming took 2 bases from V and 1 from J, leaving 6 bases between them. Per germline, CDR1 SGHAT and CDR2 FQNNGV. The CDR3 loop spans 14 amino acids. The CDR3 region is CASSLSGSYNEQFF. The DNA for the CDR3 is TGTGCCAGCAGCTTAAGTGGGTCCTACAATGAGCAGTTCTTC.

V gene TRBV5-4 combines with J gene TRBJ2-1, with D perhaps TRBD1 or TRBD2 (5 bases each). Trimming stripped 0 bases from V and 4 bases from J, with 11 bases between. Germline V lookup: CDR1 SGHNT, CDR2 YYREEE (reference sequence). The CDR3 loop spans 15 amino acids. As DNA, the CDR3 is TGTGCCAGCAGCTTGGTGGGGGAGAGGTACAATGAGCAGTTCTTC. This encodes CASSLVGERYNEQFF.

This clone has just a few counts. V is TRBV6-5 and J is TRBJ1-4; a possible D gene is TRBD1 (6 bases). Trimming removed 0 bases from V and 5 bases from J, with 10 bases in between. The CDR3 runs to 15 residues. The germline V gene has CDR1 MNHEY and CDR2 SVGAGI. In DNA, the CDR3 is TGTGCCAGCAGTTACTCGACAGGACGAAATGAAAAACTGTTTTTT. Protein: CASSYSTGRNEKLFF.

J is TRBJ2-3 and V is TRBV9; 10 bases are a match to TRBD2. CDR1 is SGDLS, CDR2 YYNGEE, per germline. The CDR3 sequence is 15 residues long. The V segment lost 4 bases and the J segment 8 bases; nucleotides outside the gene matches: 10. CDR3: CASSPRASGSVTQYF. The CDR3 DNA reads as TGTGCCAGCAGCCCCCGGGCTAGCGGGAGTGTTACGCAGTATTTT.

The V call is TRBV7-8, the J call TRBJ1-5; 8 bases fit TRBD1. Germline V gene sequence: CDR1 SGHVS, CDR2 FQNEAQ. The CDR3 consists of 13 residues. V lost 5 bases, J lost 5 bases, and 2 bases stayed unmatched. CDR3 nucleotides: TGTGCCAGCAGCGGACAGGGAGATCAGCCCCAGCATTTT. Residues: CASSGQGDQPQHF.

The chain combines TRBV3-1 (or the pseudogene TRBV3-2) with TRBJ1-2, with D possibly being TRBD1 (5 bases). With 8 bases removed from V and 8 bases from J, the gap between germline ends came to 15 bases. CDR1 is LGHDT and CDR2 is YNNKEL in the germline V gene (reference sequence). CDR3 length: 12 amino acids. The CDR3 here is CASGALAGGYTF. The CDR3 coding sequence is TGTGCCAGCGGGGCTCTCGCGGGGGGCTACACCTTC.

The chain joins TRBV6-5 to TRBJ2-3; TRBD1 aligns across 7 bases. V dropped 6 bases and J dropped 6; count of bases not matched to a gene: 3. Germline values: CDR1 MNHEY, CDR2 SVGAGI. The CDR3 sequence is 12 residues long. The CDR3, as DNA: TGTGCCAGCAGCTCGGACAGGGATACGCAGTATTTT. It specifies CASSSDRDTQYF.

V is TRBV19 and J is TRBJ2-1; 8 bases agree with TRBD2. Per germline, CDR1 LNHDA and CDR2 SQIVND (reference sequence). V shed 6 bases, J shed 2 bases, and the junction held 9 bases outside the gene matches. The CDR3 covers 16 residues. The CDR3 coding sequence is TGTGCCAGTAGGAACAAAGCGGGGGCCCCCTACAATGAGCAGTTCTTC. This codes for CASRNKAGAPYNEQFF. Together with reference TRBV19 and TRBJ2-1, the CDR3 gives the full variable domain: DGGITQSPKYLFRKEGQNVTLSCEQNLNHDAMYWYRQDPGQGLRLIYYSQIVNDFQKGDIAEGYSVSREKKESFPLTVTSAQKNPTAFYLCASRNKAGAPYNEQFFGPGTRLTVL.

The rearrangement uses TRBV15 and TRBJ1-2; TRBD1 matches 9 bases. CDR1 is LNHNV, CDR2 YYDKDF, per germline (reference sequence). The CDR3 spans 16 residues. V lost 0 bases to trimming and J lost 4 bases; unmatched junction nucleotides: 6. Here the CDR3 reads CATSRDRTGGSYGYTF. CDR3 sequence (DNA): TGTGCCACCAGCAGAGATCGAACAGGGGGCAGCTATGGCTACACCTTC.

This chain connects TRBV7-9 to TRBJ2-7, with D perhaps TRBD1 (5 bases). V was trimmed by 5 bases and J by 2 bases, leaving 10 bases between them. Per the germline V gene, CDR1 is SEHNR and CDR2 is FQNEAQ (reference sequence). CDR3 length: 13 residues. The CDR3 sequence: CASSPRTPYEQYF. The DNA of the CDR3 is TGTGCCAGCAGCCCCCGGACACCCTACGAGCAGTACTTC.

J is TRBJ2-7 and V is TRBV2; 7 bases align to TRBD1. The CDR3 length is 15 residues. Germline CDR1 and CDR2: SNHLY and FYNNEI. J was trimmed by 4 bases and V by 5 bases; bases with no gene match: 11. This CDR3 is CASSLTGTAVYEQYF. Here the CDR3 DNA reads TGTGCCAGCAGTCTGACAGGGACCGCGGTGTACGAGCAGTACTTC.